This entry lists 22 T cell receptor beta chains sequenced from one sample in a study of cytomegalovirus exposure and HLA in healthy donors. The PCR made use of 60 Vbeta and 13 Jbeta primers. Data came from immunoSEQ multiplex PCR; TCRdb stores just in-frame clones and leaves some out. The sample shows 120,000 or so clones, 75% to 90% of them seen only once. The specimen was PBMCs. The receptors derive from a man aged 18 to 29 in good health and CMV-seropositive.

DNA for the CDR3: TGTGCCAGCCTTCCCACTGAGGGTCCCTATGGCTACACCTTC. It translates to CASLPTEGPYGYTF. The chain combines TRBV25-1 with TRBJ1-2; D is undetermined. V was cut by 8 bases and J by 4 bases, with 17 bases left in between. Germline-derived CDR1 and CDR2 are MGHDK and SYGVNS. The CDR3 totals 14 residues.

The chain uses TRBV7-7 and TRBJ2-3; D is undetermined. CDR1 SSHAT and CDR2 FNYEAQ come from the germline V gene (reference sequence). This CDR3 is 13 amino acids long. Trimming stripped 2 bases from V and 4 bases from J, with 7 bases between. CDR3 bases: TGTGCCAGCAGCTTAAGCCCACCAGATACGCAGTATTTT. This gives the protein CASSLSPPDTQYF.

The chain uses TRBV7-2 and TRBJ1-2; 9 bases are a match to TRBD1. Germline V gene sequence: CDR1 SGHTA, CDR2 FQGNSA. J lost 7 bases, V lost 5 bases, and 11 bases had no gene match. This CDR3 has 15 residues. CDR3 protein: CASSITGGAYGGYTF. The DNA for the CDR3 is TGTGCCAGCAGCATTACAGGGGGCGCATATGGTGGCTACACCTTC.

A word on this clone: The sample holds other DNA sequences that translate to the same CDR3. This CDR3 is CATSRLDGGIIGTDTQYF. CDR3 coding DNA: TGTGCCACCAGTAGGTTAGACGGGGGGATTATAGGCACAGATACGCAGTATTTT. The chain uses TRBV15 and TRBJ2-3, with 7 bases aligning to TRBD2. CDR3 size: 18 residues. J gave up 1 base and V 6 bases, and 16 bases lay outside the gene matches. The germline V gene encodes CDR1 LNHNV and CDR2 YYDKDF (reference sequence).

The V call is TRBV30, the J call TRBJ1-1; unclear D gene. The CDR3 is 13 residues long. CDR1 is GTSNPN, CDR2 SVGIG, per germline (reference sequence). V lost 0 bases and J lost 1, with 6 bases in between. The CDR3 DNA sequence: TGTGCCTGGAGTGTAGACTGGAACACTGAAGCTTTCTTT. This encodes CAWSVDWNTEAFF.

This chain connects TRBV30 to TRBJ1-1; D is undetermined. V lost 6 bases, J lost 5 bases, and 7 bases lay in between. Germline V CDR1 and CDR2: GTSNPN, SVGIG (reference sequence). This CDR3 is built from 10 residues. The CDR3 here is CACAWTEAFF. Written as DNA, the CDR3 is TGTGCCTGTGCGTGGACTGAAGCTTTCTTT.

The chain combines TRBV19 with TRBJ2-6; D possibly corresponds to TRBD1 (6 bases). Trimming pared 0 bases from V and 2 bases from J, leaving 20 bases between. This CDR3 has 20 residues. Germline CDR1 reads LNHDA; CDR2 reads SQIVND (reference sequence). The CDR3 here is CASSIDPRQEYRPGANVLTF. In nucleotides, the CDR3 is TGTGCCAGTAGTATAGATCCCCGACAGGAGTACCGTCCTGGGGCCAACGTCCTGACTTTC.

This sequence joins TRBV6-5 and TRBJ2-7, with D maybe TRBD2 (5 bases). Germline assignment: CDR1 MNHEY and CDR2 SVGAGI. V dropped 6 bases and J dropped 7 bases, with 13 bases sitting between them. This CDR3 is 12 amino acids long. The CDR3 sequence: CASSPGWEEQYF. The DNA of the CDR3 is TGTGCCAGCAGCCCAGGATGGGAGGAGCAGTACTTC.

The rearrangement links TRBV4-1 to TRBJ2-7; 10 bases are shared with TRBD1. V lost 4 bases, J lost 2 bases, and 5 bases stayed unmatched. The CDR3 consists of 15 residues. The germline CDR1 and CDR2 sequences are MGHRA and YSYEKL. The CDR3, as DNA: TGCGCCAGCAGCCTAGGGGGACAGGGGCCCTACGAGCAGTACTTC. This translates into CASSLGGQGPYEQYF.

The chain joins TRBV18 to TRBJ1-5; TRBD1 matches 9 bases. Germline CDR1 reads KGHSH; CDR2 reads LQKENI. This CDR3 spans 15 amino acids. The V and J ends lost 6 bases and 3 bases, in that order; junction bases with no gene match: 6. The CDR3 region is CASSPGTGINQPQHF. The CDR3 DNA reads TGTGCCAGCTCTCCCGGGACAGGGATCAATCAGCCCCAGCATTTT. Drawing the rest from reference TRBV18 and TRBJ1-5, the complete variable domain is NAGVMQNPRHLVRRRGQEARLRCSPMKGHSHVYWYRQLPEEGLKFMVYLQKENIIDESGMPKERFSAEFPKEGPSILRIQQVVRGDSAAYFCASSPGTGINQPQHFGDGTRLSIL.

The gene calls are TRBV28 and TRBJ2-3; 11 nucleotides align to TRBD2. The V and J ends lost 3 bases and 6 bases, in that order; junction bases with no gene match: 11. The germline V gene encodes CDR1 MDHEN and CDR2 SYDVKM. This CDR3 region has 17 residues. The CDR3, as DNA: TGTGCCAGCAGTTTTTCACTAGCGGGGGAGGTGACCGATACGCAGTATTTT. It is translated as CASSFSLAGEVTDTQYF.

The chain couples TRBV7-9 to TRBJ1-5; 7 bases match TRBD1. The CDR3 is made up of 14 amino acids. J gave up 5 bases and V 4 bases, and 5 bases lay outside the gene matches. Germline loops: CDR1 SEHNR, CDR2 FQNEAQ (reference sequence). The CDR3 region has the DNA TGTGCCAGCAGCTCCCGGGACAGCGATCAGCCCCAGCATTTT. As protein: CASSSRDSDQPQHF.

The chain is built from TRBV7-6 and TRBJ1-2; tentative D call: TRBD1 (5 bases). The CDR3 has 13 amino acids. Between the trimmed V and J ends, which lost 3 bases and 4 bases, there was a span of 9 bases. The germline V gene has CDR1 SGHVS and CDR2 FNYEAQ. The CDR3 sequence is CASSFDRSYGYTF. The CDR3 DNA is TGTGCCAGCAGCTTCGACAGAAGCTATGGCTACACCTTC. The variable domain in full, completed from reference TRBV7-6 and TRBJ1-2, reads GAGVSQSPRYKVTKRGQDVALRCDPISGHVSLYWYRQALGQGPEFLTYFNYEAQQDKSGLPNDRFSAERPEGSISTLTIQRTEQRDSAMYRCASSFDRSYGYTFGSGTRLTVV.

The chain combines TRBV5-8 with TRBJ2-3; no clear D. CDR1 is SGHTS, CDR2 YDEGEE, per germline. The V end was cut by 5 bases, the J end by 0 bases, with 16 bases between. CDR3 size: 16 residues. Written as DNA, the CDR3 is TGTGCCAGCAGTGATAGATCAGGCTCTAGCACAGATACGCAGTATTTT. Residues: CASSDRSGSSTDTQYF. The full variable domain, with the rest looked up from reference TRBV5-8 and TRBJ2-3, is EAGVTQSPTHLIKTRGQQATLRCSPISGHTSVYWYQQALGLGLQFLLWYDEGEERNRGNFPPRFSGRQFPNYSSELNVNALELEDSALYLCASSDRSGSSTDTQYFGPGTRLTVL.

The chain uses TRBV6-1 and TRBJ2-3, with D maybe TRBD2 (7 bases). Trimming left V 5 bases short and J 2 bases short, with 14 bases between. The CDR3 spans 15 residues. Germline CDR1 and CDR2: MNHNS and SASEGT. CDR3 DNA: TGTGCCAGCAGTCGGGGGGCCCCCTCCACAGATACGCAGTATTTT. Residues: CASSRGAPSTDTQYF.

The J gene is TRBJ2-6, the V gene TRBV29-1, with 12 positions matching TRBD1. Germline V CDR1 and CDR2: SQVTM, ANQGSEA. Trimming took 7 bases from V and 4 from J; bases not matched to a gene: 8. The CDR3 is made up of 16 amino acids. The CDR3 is CSAMGQGARGANVLTF. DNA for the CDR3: TGCAGCGCTATGGGACAGGGGGCGAGGGGGGCCAACGTCCTGACTTTC.

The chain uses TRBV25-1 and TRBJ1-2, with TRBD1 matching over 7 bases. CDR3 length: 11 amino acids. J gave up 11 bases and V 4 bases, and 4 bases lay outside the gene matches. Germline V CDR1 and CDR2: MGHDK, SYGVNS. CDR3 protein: CASSVQGRYTF. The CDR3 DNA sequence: TGTGCCAGCAGTGTACAGGGGAGGTACACCTTC.

The CDR3 here is CASSSWGGAGETQYF. In DNA, the CDR3 is TGTGCCAGCAGTTCCTGGGGGGGGGCGGGGGAGACCCAGTACTTC. The rearrangement uses TRBV6-5 and TRBJ2-5, with D perhaps TRBD2 (7 bases). Germline V gene lookup returns CDR1 MNHEY and CDR2 SVGAGI. Trimming pared 4 bases from V and 5 bases from J, leaving 17 bases between. The CDR3 length is 15 residues.

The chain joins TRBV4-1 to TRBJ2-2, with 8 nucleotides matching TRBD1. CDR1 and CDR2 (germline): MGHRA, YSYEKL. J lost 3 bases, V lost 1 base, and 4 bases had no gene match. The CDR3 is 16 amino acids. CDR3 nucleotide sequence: TGCGCCAGCAGCCAAGGGCAGGACAGGGACACCGGGGAGCTGTTTTTT. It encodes CASSQGQDRDTGELFF.

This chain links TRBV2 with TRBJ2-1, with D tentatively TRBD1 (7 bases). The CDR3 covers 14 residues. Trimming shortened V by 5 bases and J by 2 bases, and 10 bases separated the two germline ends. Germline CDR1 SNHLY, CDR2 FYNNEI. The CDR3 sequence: CASSLRGAYNEQFF. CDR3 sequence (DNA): TGTGCCAGCAGTCTCAGGGGGGCCTACAATGAGCAGTTCTTC.

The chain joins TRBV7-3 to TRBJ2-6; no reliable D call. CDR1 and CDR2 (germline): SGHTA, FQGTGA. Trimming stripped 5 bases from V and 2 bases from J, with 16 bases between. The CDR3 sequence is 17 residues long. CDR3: CASSRVKSLAGANVLTF. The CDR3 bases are TGTGCCAGCAGCCGGGTAAAGTCCCTCGCTGGGGCCAACGTCCTGACTTTC.

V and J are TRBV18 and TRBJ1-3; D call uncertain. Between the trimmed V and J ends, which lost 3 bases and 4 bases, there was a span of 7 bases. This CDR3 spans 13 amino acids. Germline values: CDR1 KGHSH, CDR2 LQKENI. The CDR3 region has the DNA TGTGCCAGCTCACCGAACTCCGGAAACACCATATATTTT. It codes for CASSPNSGNTIYF.